Following are 21 T cell receptor beta chains from one sample sequenced in a study of blood T cell repertoires in COVID-19. Libraries were prepared by immunoSEQ multiplex PCR; TCRdb keeps only in-frame clonotypes and omits some of them. The sample yields around 230,000 clones, about nine tenths seen once. Specimen: peripheral blood. These receptors all come from a man in his forties or fifties with COVID-19, enrolled during active disease.

This chain connects TRBV5-1 to TRBJ1-6; TRBD1 agrees at 8 bases. The CDR3 contains 15 residues. Germline V CDR1 and CDR2: SGHRS, YFSETQ. Germline trimming cut 0 bases from V and 6 bases from J; bases unmatched to any gene: 2. CDR3 in amino acids: CASSLGDRPNSPLHF. The CDR3 DNA follows: TGCGCCAGCAGCTTGGGGGACAGGCCTAATTCACCCCTCCACTTT.

This rearrangement joins TRBV19 to TRBJ2-7; the match to TRBD1 covers 7 bases. Germline CDR1 reads LNHDA; CDR2 reads SQIVND (reference sequence). The CDR3 has 15 residues. The ends lost 6 bases at V and 0 bases at J; junction bases unmatched: 8. The CDR3 DNA reads as TGTGCCAGTAGCCCCGGGACAGTCAGCTCCTACGAGCAGTACTTC. Protein sequence: CASSPGTVSSYEQYF.

The chain joins TRBV7-9 to TRBJ1-5; 7 positions match TRBD1. J was trimmed by 6 bases and V by 1 base; bases with no gene match: 6. The CDR3 sequence is 15 residues long. Per germline, CDR1 SEHNR and CDR2 FQNEAQ (reference sequence). CDR3 sequence (DNA): TGTGCCAGCAGCTTAGGACAGGGACCGATTCAGCCCCAGCATTTT. Its protein product is CASSLGQGPIQPQHF.

This clone has more than one count but fewer than ten. This chain uses TRBV15 with TRBJ2-2; D is unclear. The V and J ends lost 0 bases and 6 bases respectively, with 5 bases between them. CDR1 is LNHNV, CDR2 YYDKDF, per germline (reference sequence). The CDR3 loop spans 13 amino acids. The CDR3 reads CATSRDLPGELFF. As DNA, the CDR3 is TGTGCCACCAGCAGAGATCTACCCGGGGAGCTGTTTTTT.

The chain links TRBV21-1 to TRBJ2-1; TRBD1 is taken as the D call from the table, unchecked against the DNA. TRBV21-1 is classified as a pseudogene. The CDR3 totals 14 residues. CDR3: CASSKKQDYNEQFF. The CDR3 nucleotides read TGTGCCAGCAGCAAAAAGCAGGACTACAATGAGCAGTTCTTC.

As for this clone: A read error may be the cause here, since a much bigger clone is one base away. The chain recombines TRBV7-3 with TRBJ1-1; TRBD1 is a possible D gene (5 bases). V was trimmed by 3 bases and J by 2 bases, leaving 7 bases between them. This CDR3 spans 13 amino acids. The germline V gene encodes CDR1 SGHTA and CDR2 FQGTGA. The CDR3 DNA is TGTGCCAGCAGCTTCGGGACTAACACTGAAGCTTTCTTT. Protein product: CASSFGTNTEAFF.

A word on this clone: A clone one base away is much larger, so this may be a read error. This chain joins TRBV2 and TRBJ1-3, with TRBD1 identical over 7 bases. This CDR3 contains 17 residues. Germline V CDR1 and CDR2: SNHLY, FYNNEI. The J segment lost 1 base and the V segment lost 5 bases, leaving 11 bases of the junction unmatched. The CDR3 DNA reads as TGTGCCAGCAGTCCCCCTGACAGGGATTTTTCTGGAAACACCATATATTTT. Translation: CASSPPDRDFSGNTIYF. Full variable domain (missing parts from reference TRBV2 and TRBJ1-3): EPEVTQTPSHQVTQMGQEVILRCVPISNHLYFYWYRQILGQKVEFLVSFYNNEISEKSEIFDDQFSVERPDGSNFTLKIRSTKLEDSAMYFCASSPPDRDFSGNTIYFGEGSWLTVV.

The V call is TRBV7-8, the J call TRBJ2-2; the match to TRBD2 covers 13 bases. From germline, CDR1 is SGHVS and CDR2 FQNEAQ. CDR3 length equals 16 residues. V trimming: 5 bases; J trimming: 7 bases; junction bases outside the gene matches: 7. The CDR3 coding sequence is TGTGCCAGCAGCCAAACTAGCGGGAGGGGCGTCGGGGAGCTGTTTTTT. Translated: CASSQTSGRGVGELFF.

V usage is TRBV19 and J usage is TRBJ2-2, with TRBD2 matching 8 bases. V trimming: 7 bases; J trimming: 7 bases; junction bases outside the gene matches: 14. This CDR3 contains 16 residues. Germline V gene data show CDR1 as LNHDA and CDR2 as SQIVND (reference sequence). The CDR3 DNA reads TGTGCCAGTACCGCGCCGGGGGGGGCCCCCAGCGGGGAGCTGTTTTTT. This sequence encodes CASTAPGGAPSGELFF. The whole variable domain, remainder taken from reference TRBV19 and TRBJ2-2, is DGGITQSPKYLFRKEGQNVTLSCEQNLNHDAMYWYRQDPGQGLRLIYYSQIVNDFQKGDIAEGYSVSREKKESFPLTVTSAQKNPTAFYLCASTAPGGAPSGELFFGEGSRLTVL.

The V and J genes are TRBV9 and TRBJ1-4; D perhaps matches TRBD1 (5 bases). V lost 3 bases to trimming and J lost 7 bases, with 13 bases between them. The germline V gene encodes CDR1 SGDLS and CDR2 YYNGEE. The CDR3 length is 14 residues. The CDR3 DNA reads as TGTGCCAGCAGCGCGGGGCCGGGGGGTGAAAAACTGTTTTTT. This encodes CASSAGPGGEKLFF.

V is TRBV6-5 and J is TRBJ2-7; perhaps TRBD1 as D (6 bases). The CDR3 is 16 amino acids. CDR1 and CDR2 (germline): MNHEY, SVGAGI. V dropped 0 bases and J dropped 5 bases, with 17 bases sitting between them. The CDR3 DNA follows: TGTGCCAGCAGTTACTCTTTTCGGGGACATCCTAACGAGCAGTACTTC. Protein: CASSYSFRGHPNEQYF.

The chain has TRBV27 and TRBJ2-7, with TRBD2 identical over 7 bases. The CDR3 is 14 amino acids. J was trimmed by 5 bases and V by 0 bases; bases with no gene match: 4. Germline CDR1 and CDR2: MNHEY and SMNVEV (reference sequence). CDR3 coding DNA: TGTGCCAGCAGTTTATCGCTAGCGGCCAACGAGCAGTACTTC. Its translation: CASSLSLAANEQYF.

The V gene is TRBV19, the J gene TRBJ2-2; TRBD2 matches 10 bases. V dropped 7 bases and J dropped 3; count of bases not matched to a gene: 17. The germline V gene encodes CDR1 LNHDA and CDR2 SQIVND (reference sequence). CDR3 length: 19 amino acids. DNA of the CDR3: TGTGCCAGTATAAGGTCGGGCGGAGCGGGAGGGCCTGACACCGGGGAGCTGTTTTTT. Translation gives CASIRSGGAGGPDTGELFF.

The chain links TRBV4-1 to TRBJ2-3; TRBD1 matches at 9 bases. CDR1 is MGHRA and CDR2 is YSYEKL in the germline V gene. The trim removed 3 bases at V and 2 bases at J, leaving 9 bases unmatched. The length of the CDR3 is 17 residues. As DNA, the CDR3 is TGCGCCAGCAGCCATCTCCGCCGGGACAGGGCCACAGATACGCAGTATTTT. The encoded protein is CASSHLRRDRATDTQYF.

This clone was counted a single time. This chain uses TRBV28 with TRBJ2-2; TRBD1 agrees at 8 bases. The CDR3 consists of 17 residues. V lost 5 bases, J lost 3 bases, and 11 bases stayed unmatched. CDR1 and CDR2 from the germline V gene are MDHEN and SYDVKM. The CDR3 region is CASSHPPGQAHTGELFF. CDR3 nucleotides: TGTGCCAGCAGTCACCCTCCGGGACAGGCCCACACCGGGGAGCTGTTTTTT.

The V gene is TRBV6-6, the J gene TRBJ2-1, with a tentative D call TRBD2 (8 bases). Germline assignment: CDR1 MNHNY and CDR2 SVGAGI (reference sequence). The CDR3 is made up of 15 amino acids. Trimming removed 8 bases at V and 4 bases at J, with 18 bases between. The CDR3 nucleotides are TGTGCCAGCCGGGGGGGACAGAACTTTTACAATGAGCAGTTCTTC. Protein: CASRGGQNFYNEQFF.

The J gene is TRBJ2-2, the V gene TRBV9; 9 bases are a match to TRBD2. The CDR3 has 18 residues. With V trimmed by 0 bases and J by 6 bases, 12 bases remained unmatched. Germline CDR1 and CDR2: SGDLS and YYNGEE. CDR3 sequence reads: CASSVAVAGAISSGELFF. CDR3 bases: TGTGCCAGCAGCGTAGCGGTAGCGGGGGCCATTTCCTCCGGGGAGCTGTTTTTT.

The gene calls are TRBV7-2 and TRBJ2-1, with 14 positions matching TRBD2. This CDR3 has 17 residues. Losses at the gene ends were 5 bases for V and 4 bases for J; bases not matched to a gene: 7. Germline CDR1 is SGHTA and CDR2 is FQGNSA. Here the CDR3 reads CASSPRTSGGLYNEQFF. The CDR3, as DNA: TGTGCCAGCAGCCCCAGGACTAGCGGGGGGCTTTACAATGAGCAGTTCTTC.

The rearrangement links TRBV3-1 (or the pseudogene TRBV3-2) to TRBJ2-1; TRBD2 agrees at 8 bases. The J segment lost 4 bases and the V segment lost 4 bases, leaving 6 bases of the junction unmatched. The CDR3 has 15 residues. CDR1 and CDR2 from the germline V gene are LGHDT and YNNKEL (reference sequence). CDR3 in DNA: TGTGCCAGCAGCCTGGGACTAGGGAATTACAATGAGCAGTTCTTC. It is translated as CASSLGLGNYNEQFF.

This chain links TRBV10-3 with TRBJ2-7; 9 bases fit TRBD1. V dropped 8 bases and J dropped 0; count of bases not matched to a gene: 2. This CDR3 region has 13 residues. The germline CDR1 and CDR2 sequences are ENHRY and SYGVKD. The CDR3 reads CAIDRGSSYEQYF. The CDR3 DNA is TGTGCCATCGACAGGGGGAGCTCCTACGAGCAGTACTTC.

The chain employs TRBV3-1 (or the pseudogene TRBV3-2) and TRBJ2-3; 12 bases fit TRBD2. Germline lookup yields CDR1 LGHDT and CDR2 YNNKEL (reference sequence). J lost 0 bases, V lost 0 bases, and 1 base had no gene match. This CDR3 spans 17 amino acids. CDR3 sequence reads: CASSQETSGRSTDTQYF. Written as DNA, the CDR3 is TGTGCCAGCAGCCAAGAGACTAGCGGGAGAAGCACAGATACGCAGTATTTT.